Listed below are T cell receptor beta chains from one sample, sequenced in a study of blood T cell repertoires in COVID-19. Method: immunoSEQ multiplex PCR; TCRdb's copy keeps in-frame clones and lacks some. The sample lists nearly 350,000 clones; approximately 87% were seen once. Sequencing was carried out using peripheral blood. Receptors were obtained from a woman aged 50 to 60 with COVID-19, enrolled during active disease. The conserved cysteine and the conserved F or W are not part of the CDR3 here. Fields, in order: V gene, J gene, CDR3 length, CDR3 protein.

v_call: TRBV4-1
j_call: TRBJ2-1
cdr3_length: 16
cdr3_aa: ASSQDLSASGSYNEQF

v_call: TRBV6-2/TRBV6-3
j_call: TRBJ1-3
cdr3_length: 17
cdr3_aa: ASSYGETGYSWPGNTIY

v_call: TRBV6-5
j_call: TRBJ1-1
cdr3_length: 11
cdr3_aa: ASRRTGYTEAF

v_call: TRBV20-1
j_call: TRBJ1-5
cdr3_length: 12
cdr3_aa: SASPGLSNQPQH

v_call: TRBV5-1
j_call: TRBJ1-4
cdr3_length: 13
cdr3_aa: ASSLGGTLSEKLF

v_call: TRBV19
j_call: TRBJ2-7
cdr3_length: 13
cdr3_aa: ASSPTGANSYEQY

v_call: TRBV6-2/TRBV6-3
j_call: TRBJ2-1
cdr3_length: 11
cdr3_aa: ASSYLDSNEQF

v_call: TRBV5-1
j_call: TRBJ2-3
cdr3_length: 12
cdr3_aa: ASTREGGTDTQY

v_call: TRBV25-1
j_call: TRBJ1-2
cdr3_length: 14
cdr3_aa: ASSPGAGSNYGGYT

v_call: TRBV11-3
j_call: TRBJ1-1
cdr3_length: 11
cdr3_aa: ASSLEAEFSAF

v_call: TRBV2
j_call: TRBJ1-3
cdr3_length: 11
cdr3_aa: ASNPTVPGTIY

v_call: TRBV7-9
j_call: TRBJ1-1
cdr3_length: 14
cdr3_aa: ASRPDELGGATEAF

v_call: TRBV25-1
j_call: TRBJ1-6
cdr3_length: 13
cdr3_aa: ASSGQGARDSPLH

v_call: TRBV9
j_call: TRBJ2-7
cdr3_length: 12
cdr3_aa: ASSAGTGGYEQY

v_call: TRBV30
j_call: TRBJ2-7
cdr3_length: 13
cdr3_aa: AWSVPGVKGYEQY

v_call: TRBV5-1
j_call: TRBJ1-2
cdr3_length: 13
cdr3_aa: ASSLGQGENYGYT

v_call: TRBV7-6
j_call: TRBJ1-5
cdr3_length: 13
cdr3_aa: ASSLDGGVGQPQH

v_call: TRBV11-2
j_call: TRBJ2-7
cdr3_length: 14
cdr3_aa: ASTNTLAGGSYEQY

v_call: TRBV13
j_call: TRBJ2-1
cdr3_length: 14
cdr3_aa: ASSFSGTGPYNEQF

v_call: TRBV23-1
j_call: TRBJ2-1
cdr3_length: 17
cdr3_aa: ASSQEDRGNKSSYNEQF

v_call: TRBV7-3
j_call: TRBJ2-2
cdr3_length: 13
cdr3_aa: ASSLNTLYGGELF

v_call: TRBV5-5
j_call: TRBJ2-2
cdr3_length: 18
cdr3_aa: ASSLARGGGSGVYTGELF

v_call: TRBV5-4
j_call: TRBJ2-1
cdr3_length: 13
cdr3_aa: ASSKNRGEHNEQF

v_call: TRBV18
j_call: TRBJ2-2
cdr3_length: 11
cdr3_aa: ASSPRTTGELF

v_call: TRBV19
j_call: TRBJ1-1
cdr3_length: 15
cdr3_aa: ASSSLGTGLVSTEAF

v_call: TRBV2
j_call: TRBJ2-7
cdr3_length: 15
cdr3_aa: ASKAGTPSGRDYEQY

v_call: TRBV5-1
j_call: TRBJ2-3
cdr3_length: 12
cdr3_aa: ASTSGLGTDTQY

v_call: TRBV20-1
j_call: TRBJ2-7
cdr3_length: 12
cdr3_aa: SASGRGPHFAPY

v_call: TRBV2
j_call: TRBJ1-1
cdr3_length: 13
cdr3_aa: ASRTGEREGTEAF

v_call: TRBV7-9
j_call: TRBJ1-5
cdr3_length: 14
cdr3_aa: ASSLGSGGGNQPQH

v_call: TRBV14
j_call: TRBJ2-2
cdr3_length: 11
cdr3_aa: ASTDTPPGELF

v_call: TRBV27
j_call: TRBJ2-7
cdr3_length: 13
cdr3_aa: ASRSLGALTYEQY

v_call: TRBV4-1
j_call: TRBJ2-1
cdr3_length: 13
cdr3_aa: ASSLERLVLNEQF

v_call: TRBV4-1
j_call: TRBJ2-7
cdr3_length: 14
cdr3_aa: ASSRRTSGESYEQY

v_call: TRBV30
j_call: TRBJ1-6
cdr3_length: 11
cdr3_aa: AWTMDKGSPLH

v_call: TRBV3-1/TRBV3-2
j_call: TRBJ1-4
cdr3_length: 14
cdr3_aa: ASSQDRVSPNEKLF

v_call: TRBV18
j_call: TRBJ1-1
cdr3_length: 11
cdr3_aa: ASSRQGNTEAF

v_call: TRBV18
j_call: TRBJ2-7
cdr3_length: 13
cdr3_aa: ASSPLLAGEYEQY

v_call: TRBV5-8
j_call: TRBJ2-3
cdr3_length: 12
cdr3_aa: ASSFRQGTDTQY

v_call: TRBV5-1
j_call: TRBJ1-2
cdr3_length: 12
cdr3_aa: ASSLDGGDYGYT

v_call: TRBV27
j_call: TRBJ1-6
cdr3_length: 16
cdr3_aa: ASSFRASGSSYNSPLH

v_call: TRBV6-2/TRBV6-3
j_call: TRBJ2-1
cdr3_length: 15
cdr3_aa: ASSFISGQGAYNEQF

v_call: TRBV19
j_call: TRBJ1-3
cdr3_length: 12
cdr3_aa: ASIGKLSGNTIY

v_call: TRBV5-4
j_call: TRBJ2-5
cdr3_length: 13
cdr3_aa: ASSLDPAGGGTQY

v_call: TRBV5-1
j_call: TRBJ1-2
cdr3_length: 13
cdr3_aa: ASSLAQGVFYGYT

v_call: TRBV27
j_call: TRBJ2-7
cdr3_length: 14
cdr3_aa: ASSLTPSGRPYEQY

v_call: TRBV29-1
j_call: TRBJ2-3
cdr3_length: 12
cdr3_aa: SVDGTGNTDTQY

v_call: TRBV27
j_call: TRBJ1-2
cdr3_length: 13
cdr3_aa: ASSPRGGTNYGYT

v_call: TRBV25-1
j_call: TRBJ1-1
cdr3_length: 11
cdr3_aa: ASGALTGPGAF

v_call: TRBV5-4
j_call: TRBJ1-1
cdr3_length: 10
cdr3_aa: ASSFLNTEAF

v_call: TRBV7-8
j_call: TRBJ1-1
cdr3_length: 12
cdr3_aa: ASSFRQGVTEAF

v_call: TRBV18
j_call: TRBJ2-3
cdr3_length: 11
cdr3_aa: ASSPRVQDTQY

v_call: TRBV3-1/TRBV3-2
j_call: TRBJ2-7
cdr3_length: 12
cdr3_aa: ASSQQGLPYEQY

v_call: TRBV6-5
j_call: TRBJ1-4
cdr3_length: 13
cdr3_aa: ASSYSRDRGEKLF

v_call: TRBV13
j_call: TRBJ2-7
cdr3_length: 11
cdr3_aa: ASSLQGAPEQY

v_call: TRBV12-5
j_call: TRBJ1-2
cdr3_length: 13
cdr3_aa: ASGLGVSAIYGYT

v_call: TRBV7-7
j_call: TRBJ2-7
cdr3_length: 15
cdr3_aa: ASSFHPVTSGNYEQY

v_call: TRBV7-6
j_call: TRBJ1-3
cdr3_length: 12
cdr3_aa: ASSLRGYGNTIY

v_call: TRBV5-1
j_call: TRBJ1-5
cdr3_length: 12
cdr3_aa: ASSLAPTNQPQH

v_call: TRBV5-4
j_call: TRBJ1-2
cdr3_length: 12
cdr3_aa: ASSPDRGRVGYT